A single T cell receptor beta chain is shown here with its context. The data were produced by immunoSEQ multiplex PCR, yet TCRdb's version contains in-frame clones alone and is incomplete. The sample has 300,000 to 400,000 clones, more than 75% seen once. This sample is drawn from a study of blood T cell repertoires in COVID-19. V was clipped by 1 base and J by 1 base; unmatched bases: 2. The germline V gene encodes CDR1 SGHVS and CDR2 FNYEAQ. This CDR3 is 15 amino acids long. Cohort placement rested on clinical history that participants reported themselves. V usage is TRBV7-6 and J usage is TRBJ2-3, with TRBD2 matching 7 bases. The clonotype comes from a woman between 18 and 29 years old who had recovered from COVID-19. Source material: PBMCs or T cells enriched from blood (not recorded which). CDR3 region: CASSLDRGGTDTQYF. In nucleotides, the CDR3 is TGTGCCAGCAGCTTAGACCGGGGGGGCACAGATACGCAGTATTTT.